This entry is about one T cell receptor beta chain. Germline V lookup: CDR1 SNHLY, CDR2 FYNNEI. The CDR3 sequence is 16 residues long. The V and J ends lost 4 bases and 0 bases respectively, with 10 bases between them. This entry is derived from a study of shared clonotypes between healthy human individuals. PCR replicates from unsorted PBMC used approximately 290 ng DNA, and this amount was 25,000 to 35,000 T cell genomes. Here immunoSEQ multiplex PCR was the method, and the copy in TCRdb shows in-frame clones only, minus some. This repertoire shows approximately 500,000 clones, around 85% found once; its top ten account for approximately 11%.

Sequenced sample: PBMCs. The TCR originated in a middle-aged woman in good health. Some clones in this sample may be carry-over from other donors' samples. The chain couples TRBV2 to TRBJ2-6; D not resolved. The CDR3 spells CASSVSVGSGANVLTF. The CDR3 DNA sequence: TGTGCCAGCAGTGTTTCGGTGGGCTCTGGGGCCAACGTCCTGACTTTC. The entire variable domain, with the rest obtained from reference TRBV2 and TRBJ2-6, is as follows: EPEVTQTPSHQVTQMGQEVILRCVPISNHLYFYWYRQILGQKVEFLVSFYNNEISEKSEIFDDQFSVERPDGSNFTLKIRSTKLEDSAMYFCASSVSVGSGANVLTFGAGSRLTVL.